This is a list of T cell receptor beta chains from one sample in a study of shared clonotypes between healthy human individuals. Sequencing used immunoSEQ multiplex PCR; TCRdb keeps in-frame clones, though not all of them. The table lists about 2 million clones, about 94% of them singletons. The source material was naive CD8+ T cells sorted from blood. These receptor sequences come from a man younger than 30 in good health. The CDR3 runs from the conserved cysteine through the conserved F or W. Each record gives: clone size, J gene, CDR3 length, D gene, V gene, CDR3 protein, CDR3 DNA. A D gene is named only where the DNA matches it firmly. Size tells how often a clone was seen (once, few, many) or the class of an expanded clone, and some rows leave it out.

>-|TRBJ2-7|13|-|TRBV11-3
CASSPAGAYEQYF
TGTGCCAGCAGCCCAGCCGGGGCCTACGAGCAGTACTTC
>-|TRBJ2-7|13|-|TRBV27
CASSLTGGYEQYF
TGTGCCAGCAGTTTAACGGGCGGCTACGAGCAGTACTTC
>-|TRBJ2-7|14|-|TRBV5-1
CASSPGQSPYEQYF
TGCGCCAGCAGCCCCGGGCAATCGCCGTACGAGCAGTACTTC
>once|TRBJ2-1|13|-|TRBV27
CASSLDFYNEQFF
TGTGCCAGCAGTTTAGACTTTTACAATGAGCAGTTCTTC
>-|TRBJ1-6|14|-|TRBV27
CASSPRVFNSPLHF
TGTGCCAGCAGTCCCCGGGTTTTTAATTCACCCCTCCACTTT
>-|TRBJ2-7|15|TRBD2|TRBV7-6
CASSLTRGSTYEQYF
TGTGCCAGCAGCTTAACGCGGGGGTCCACCTACGAGCAGTACTTC
>-|TRBJ2-2|16|TRBD2|TRBV9
CASSPFAGVGTGELFF
TGTGCCAGCAGCCCCTTCGCGGGAGTGGGAACCGGGGAGCTGTTTTTT
>-|TRBJ2-1|18|-|TRBV21-1
CASSGDRGPASGRGEQFF
TGTGCCAGCAGCGGGGACAGGGGGCCGGCTAGCGGTCGGGGTGAGCAGTTCTTC
>-|TRBJ2-7|13|-|TRBV27
CASSLSAGYEQYF
TGTGCCAGCAGTTTATCGGCAGGTTACGAGCAGTACTTC
>once|TRBJ2-1|13|TRBD1|TRBV29-1
CSVTPGTGNEQFF
TGCAGCGTAACGCCCGGGACAGGGAATGAGCAGTTCTTC
>-|TRBJ2-2|14|-|TRBV4-3
CASSHARGTGELFF
TGCGCCAGCAGCCACGCCCGGGGCACCGGGGAGCTGTTTTTT
>-|TRBJ2-5|14|-|TRBV5-6
CASSWGDFQETQYF
TGTGCCAGCAGCTGGGGGGACTTCCAAGAGACCCAGTACTTC
>-|TRBJ2-7|18|-|TRBV11-2
CASSLPPANKQGTYEQYF
TGTGCCAGCAGCTTACCGCCAGCCAATAAACAGGGTACCTACGAGCAGTACTTC
>-|TRBJ2-2|14|-|TRBV27
CASSLSWNTGELFF
TGTGCCAGCAGTTTATCATGGAACACCGGGGAGCTGTTTTTT
>-|TRBJ2-5|14|-|TRBV5-6
CASSLTQNQETQYF
TGTGCCAGCAGCTTAACCCAGAACCAAGAGACCCAGTACTTC
>-|TRBJ1-4|14|TRBD1|TRBV5-1
CASSGGQSNEKLFF
TGCGCCAGCAGCGGGGGACAGTCTAATGAAAAACTGTTTTTT
>-|TRBJ1-4|13|-|TRBV5-1
CASRARYNEKLFF
TGCGCCAGCAGGGCAAGGTATAATGAAAAACTGTTTTTT
>once|TRBJ2-3|17|-|TRBV10-3
CAISDPFGAVSTDTQYF
TGTGCCATCAGTGACCCCTTTGGGGCAGTGAGCACAGATACGCAGTATTTT
>-|TRBJ1-1|14|-|TRBV9
CASSVGLSNTEAFF
TGTGCCAGCAGCGTAGGACTGTCGAACACTGAAGCTTTCTTT
>-|TRBJ2-7|13|-|TRBV15
CATSRVLGAEQYF
TGTGCCACCAGCAGAGTGCTGGGTGCCGAGCAGTACTTC
>-|TRBJ2-7|14|TRBD1|TRBV15
CATSVRDSTYEQYF
TGTGCCACCAGCGTCCGGGACAGTACCTACGAGCAGTACTTC
>-|TRBJ2-1|12|TRBD2|TRBV9
CASSVSGREQFF
TGTGCCAGCAGCGTGAGCGGGAGGGAGCAGTTCTTC
>-|TRBJ1-2|12|-|TRBV11-2
CASSFDRYGYTF
TGTGCCAGCAGCTTCGACCGCTATGGCTACACCTTC
>-|TRBJ2-7|16|-|TRBV4-3
CASSQDLRLDPYEQYF
TGCGCCAGCAGCCAAGATCTAAGACTAGATCCCTACGAGCAGTACTTC
>-|TRBJ2-7|13|-|TRBV7-9
CASSSGPNYEQYF
TGTGCCAGCAGCTCGGGCCCAAATTACGAGCAGTACTTC
>-|TRBJ2-1|18|TRBD2|TRBV7-8
CASSLAVPAGVLYNEQFF
TGTGCCAGCAGCTTAGCGGTTCCAGCGGGAGTGCTCTACAATGAGCAGTTCTTC